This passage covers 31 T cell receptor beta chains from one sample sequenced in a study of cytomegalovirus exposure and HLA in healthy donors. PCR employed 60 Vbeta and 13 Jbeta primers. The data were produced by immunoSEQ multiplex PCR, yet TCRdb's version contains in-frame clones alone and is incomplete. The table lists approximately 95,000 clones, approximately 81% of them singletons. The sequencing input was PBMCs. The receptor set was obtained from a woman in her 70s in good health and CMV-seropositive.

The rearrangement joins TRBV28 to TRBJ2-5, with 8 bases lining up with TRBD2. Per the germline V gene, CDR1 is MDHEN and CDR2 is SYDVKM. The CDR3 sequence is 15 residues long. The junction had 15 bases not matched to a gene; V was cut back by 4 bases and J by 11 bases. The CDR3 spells CASSSVVAGRGEQYF. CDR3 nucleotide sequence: TGTGCCAGCAGTTCAGTGGTAGCGGGAAGGGGTGAGCAGTACTTC.

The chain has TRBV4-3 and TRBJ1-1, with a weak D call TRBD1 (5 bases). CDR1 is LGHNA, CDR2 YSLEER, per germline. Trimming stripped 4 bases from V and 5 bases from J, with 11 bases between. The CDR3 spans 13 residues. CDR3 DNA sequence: TGCGCCAGCAGCCTTCGGGAGGGGACTGAAGCTTTCTTT. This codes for CASSLREGTEAFF.

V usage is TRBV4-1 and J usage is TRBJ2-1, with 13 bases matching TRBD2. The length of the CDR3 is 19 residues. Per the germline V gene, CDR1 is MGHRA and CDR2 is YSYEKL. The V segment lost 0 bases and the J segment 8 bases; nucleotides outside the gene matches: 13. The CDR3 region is CASSQEVLAGGPLWDEQFF. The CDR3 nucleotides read TGCGCCAGCAGCCAAGAGGTACTAGCGGGAGGGCCGCTTTGGGATGAGCAGTTCTTC.

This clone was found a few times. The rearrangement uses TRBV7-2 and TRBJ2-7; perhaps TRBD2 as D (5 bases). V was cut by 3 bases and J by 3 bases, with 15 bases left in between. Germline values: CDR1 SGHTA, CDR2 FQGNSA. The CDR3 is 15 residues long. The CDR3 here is CASSFREAIGYEQYF. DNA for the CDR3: TGTGCCAGCAGCTTCCGGGAAGCCATCGGCTACGAGCAGTACTTC.

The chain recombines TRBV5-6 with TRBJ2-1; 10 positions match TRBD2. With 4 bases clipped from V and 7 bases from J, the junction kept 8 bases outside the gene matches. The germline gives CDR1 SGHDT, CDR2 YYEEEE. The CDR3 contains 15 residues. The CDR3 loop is CASSVPSGSANEQFF. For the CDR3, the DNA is TGTGCCAGCAGCGTCCCTAGCGGGAGCGCAAATGAGCAGTTCTTC.

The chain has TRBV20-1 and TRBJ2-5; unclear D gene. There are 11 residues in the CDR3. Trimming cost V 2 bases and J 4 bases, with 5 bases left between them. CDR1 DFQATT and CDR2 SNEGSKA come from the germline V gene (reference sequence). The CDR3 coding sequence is TGCAGTGCTAGATACGGAGAGACCCAGTACTTC. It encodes CSARYGETQYF.

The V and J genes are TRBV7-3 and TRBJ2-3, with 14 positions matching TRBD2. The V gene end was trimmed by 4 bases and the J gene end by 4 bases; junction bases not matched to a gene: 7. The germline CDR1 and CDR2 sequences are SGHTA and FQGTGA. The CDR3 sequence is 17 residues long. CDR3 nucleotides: TGTGCCAGCAGCTCTCCGGGACTAGCGGGAGTTGCAGATACGCAGTATTTT. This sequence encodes CASSSPGLAGVADTQYF.

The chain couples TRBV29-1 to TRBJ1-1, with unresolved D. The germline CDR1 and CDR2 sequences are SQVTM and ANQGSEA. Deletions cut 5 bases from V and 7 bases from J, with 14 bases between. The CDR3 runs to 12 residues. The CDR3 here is CSVSRGIDEAFF. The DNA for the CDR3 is TGCAGCGTTTCACGAGGGATCGATGAAGCTTTCTTT.

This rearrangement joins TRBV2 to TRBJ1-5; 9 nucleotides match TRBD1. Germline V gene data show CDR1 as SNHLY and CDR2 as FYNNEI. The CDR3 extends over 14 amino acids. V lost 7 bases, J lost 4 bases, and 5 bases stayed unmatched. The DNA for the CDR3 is TGTGCCAGCACTACCGGGACAGGGAATCAGCCCCAGCATTTT. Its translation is CASTTGTGNQPQHF.

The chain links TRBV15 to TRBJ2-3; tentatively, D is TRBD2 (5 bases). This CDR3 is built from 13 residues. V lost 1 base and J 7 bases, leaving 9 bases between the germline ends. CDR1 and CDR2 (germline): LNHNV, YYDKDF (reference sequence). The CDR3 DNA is TGTGCCACCAGCAGAGGTGGGAGTAATACGCAGTATTTT. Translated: CATSRGGSNTQYF. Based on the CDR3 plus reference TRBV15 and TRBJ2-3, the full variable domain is DAMVIQNPRYQVTQFGKPVTLSCSQTLNHNVMYWYQQKSSQAPKLLFHYYDKDFNNEADTPDNFQSRRPNTSFCFLDIRSPGLGDTAMYLCATSRGGSNTQYFGPGTRLTVL.

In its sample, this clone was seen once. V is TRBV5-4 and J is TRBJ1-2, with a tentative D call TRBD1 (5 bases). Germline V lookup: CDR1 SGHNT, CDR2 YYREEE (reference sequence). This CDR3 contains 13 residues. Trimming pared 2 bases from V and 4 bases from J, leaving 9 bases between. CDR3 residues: CASSFDSIYGYTF. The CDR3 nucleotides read TGTGCCAGCAGCTTCGACAGCATCTATGGCTACACCTTC.

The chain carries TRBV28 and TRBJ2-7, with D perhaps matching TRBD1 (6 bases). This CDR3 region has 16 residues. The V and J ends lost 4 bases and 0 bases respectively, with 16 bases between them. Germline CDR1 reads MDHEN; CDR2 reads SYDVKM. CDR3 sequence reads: CASSSMTGTASYEQYF. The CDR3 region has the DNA TGTGCCAGCAGTTCTATGACAGGTACGGCCTCCTACGAGCAGTACTTC.

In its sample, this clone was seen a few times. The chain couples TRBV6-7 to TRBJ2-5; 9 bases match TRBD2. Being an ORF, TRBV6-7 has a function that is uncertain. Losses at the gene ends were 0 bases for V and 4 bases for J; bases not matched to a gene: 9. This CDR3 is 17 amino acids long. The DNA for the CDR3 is TGTGCCAGCAGTTACTCGGATGGCGGGAGGGCCGGAGAGACCCAGTACTTC. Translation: CASSYSDGGRAGETQYF.

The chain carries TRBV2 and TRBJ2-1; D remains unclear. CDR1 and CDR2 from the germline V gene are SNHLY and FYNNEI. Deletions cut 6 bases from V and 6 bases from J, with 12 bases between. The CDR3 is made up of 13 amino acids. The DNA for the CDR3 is TGTGCCAGCAGGTACCGGGTCTCCAATGAGCAGTTCTTC. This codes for CASRYRVSNEQFF.

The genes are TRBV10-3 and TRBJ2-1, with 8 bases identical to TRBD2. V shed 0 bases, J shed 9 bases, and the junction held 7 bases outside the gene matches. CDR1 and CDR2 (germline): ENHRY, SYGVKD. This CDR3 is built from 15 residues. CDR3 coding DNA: TGTGCCATCAGTGAGTCAAGCGGGAGTCTGGGTGAGCAGTTCTTC. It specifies CAISESSGSLGEQFF.

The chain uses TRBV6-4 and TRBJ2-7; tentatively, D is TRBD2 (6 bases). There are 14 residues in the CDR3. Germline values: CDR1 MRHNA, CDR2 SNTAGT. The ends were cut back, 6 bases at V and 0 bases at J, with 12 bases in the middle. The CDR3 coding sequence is TGTGCCAGCAGGCCCGGGACTCACTCCTACGAGCAGTACTTC. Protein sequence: CASRPGTHSYEQYF.

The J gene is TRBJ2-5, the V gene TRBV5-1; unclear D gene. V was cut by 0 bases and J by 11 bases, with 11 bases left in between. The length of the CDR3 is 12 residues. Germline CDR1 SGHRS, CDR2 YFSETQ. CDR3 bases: TGCGCCAGCAGCTTGGGAGCGAGTGAGCAGTACTTC. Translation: CASSLGASEQYF. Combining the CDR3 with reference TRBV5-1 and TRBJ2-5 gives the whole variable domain KAGVTQTPRYLIKTRGQQVTLSCSPISGHRSVSWYQQTPGQGLQFLFEYFSETQRNKGNFPGRFSGRQFSNSRSEMNVSTLELGDSALYLCASSLGASEQYFGPGTRLLVL.

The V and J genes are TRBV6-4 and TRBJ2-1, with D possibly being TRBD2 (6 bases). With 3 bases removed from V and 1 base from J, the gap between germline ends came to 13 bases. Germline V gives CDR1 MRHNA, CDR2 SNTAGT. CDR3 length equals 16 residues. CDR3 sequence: CASSDFPRGSYNEQFF. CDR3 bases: TGTGCCAGCAGTGATTTCCCACGGGGGTCCTACAATGAGCAGTTCTTC.

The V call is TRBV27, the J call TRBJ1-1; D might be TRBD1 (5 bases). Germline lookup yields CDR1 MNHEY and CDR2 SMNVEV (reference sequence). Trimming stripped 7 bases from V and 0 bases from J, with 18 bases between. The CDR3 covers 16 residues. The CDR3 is CASTAGGKGVNTEAFF. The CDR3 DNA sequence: TGTGCCAGCACCGCTGGGGGGAAGGGAGTGAACACTGAAGCTTTCTTT.

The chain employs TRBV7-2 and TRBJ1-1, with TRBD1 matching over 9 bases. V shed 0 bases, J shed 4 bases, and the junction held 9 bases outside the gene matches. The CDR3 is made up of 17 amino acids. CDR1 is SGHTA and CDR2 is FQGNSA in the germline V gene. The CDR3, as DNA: TGTGCCAGCAGCTTAGCGGGACAGGGAATGGGGCGCACTGAAGCTTTCTTT. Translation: CASSLAGQGMGRTEAFF.

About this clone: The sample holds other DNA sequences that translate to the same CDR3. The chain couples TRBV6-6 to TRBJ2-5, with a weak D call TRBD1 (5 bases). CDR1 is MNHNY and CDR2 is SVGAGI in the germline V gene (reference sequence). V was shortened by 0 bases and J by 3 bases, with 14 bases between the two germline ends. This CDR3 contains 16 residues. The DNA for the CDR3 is TGTGCCAGCAGTTACTCCCGACAGCAAGAAAAAGAGACCCAGTACTTC. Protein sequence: CASSYSRQQEKETQYF.

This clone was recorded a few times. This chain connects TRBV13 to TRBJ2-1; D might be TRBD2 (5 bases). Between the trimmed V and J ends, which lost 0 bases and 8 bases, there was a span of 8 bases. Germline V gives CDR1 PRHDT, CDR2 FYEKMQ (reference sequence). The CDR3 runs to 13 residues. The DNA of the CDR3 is TGTGCCAGCAGCTTAGGGGCTAGCTATGAGCAGTTCTTC. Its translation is CASSLGASYEQFF. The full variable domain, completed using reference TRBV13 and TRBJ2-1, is AAGVIQSPRHLIKEKRETATLKCYPIPRHDTVYWYQQGPGQDPQFLISFYEKMQSDKGSIPDRFSAQQFSDYHSELNMSSLELGDSALYFCASSLGASYEQFFGPGTRLTVL.

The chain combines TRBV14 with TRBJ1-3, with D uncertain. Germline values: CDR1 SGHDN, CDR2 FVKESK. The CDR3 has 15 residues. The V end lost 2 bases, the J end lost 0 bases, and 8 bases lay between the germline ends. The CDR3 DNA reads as TGTGCCAGCAGCCAACTCGGGTACTCTGGAAACACCATATATTTT. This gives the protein CASSQLGYSGNTIYF.

The DNA of the CDR3 is TGTGCCAGCAGCTTGGAGATAGCGGGAGGGTATGAGCAGTTCTTC. Its protein is CASSLEIAGGYEQFF. V and J are TRBV7-3 and TRBJ2-1; 11 bases match TRBD2. The CDR3 has 15 residues. Trimming cost V 3 bases and J 8 bases; bases outside gene matches: 6. The germline V gene has CDR1 SGHTA and CDR2 FQGTGA.

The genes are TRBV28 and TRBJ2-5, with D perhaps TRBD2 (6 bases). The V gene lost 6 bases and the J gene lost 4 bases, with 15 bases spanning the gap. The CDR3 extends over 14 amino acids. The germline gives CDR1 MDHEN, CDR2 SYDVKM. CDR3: CASSPMGEAETQYF. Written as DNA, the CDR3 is TGTGCCAGCAGCCCCATGGGGGAGGCAGAGACCCAGTACTTC.

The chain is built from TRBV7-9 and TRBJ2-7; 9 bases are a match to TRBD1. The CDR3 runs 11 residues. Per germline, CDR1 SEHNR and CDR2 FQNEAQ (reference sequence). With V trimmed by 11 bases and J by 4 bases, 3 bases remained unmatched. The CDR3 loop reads CAAGTGYEQYF. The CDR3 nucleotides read TGTGCCGCGGGGACAGGGTACGAGCAGTACTTC.

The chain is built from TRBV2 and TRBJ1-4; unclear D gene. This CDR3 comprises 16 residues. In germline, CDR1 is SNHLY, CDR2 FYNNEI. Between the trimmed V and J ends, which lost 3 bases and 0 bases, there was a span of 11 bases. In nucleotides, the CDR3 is TGTGCCAGCAGTGACTCCAGAGGTGCAACTAATGAAAAACTGTTTTTT. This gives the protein CASSDSRGATNEKLFF.

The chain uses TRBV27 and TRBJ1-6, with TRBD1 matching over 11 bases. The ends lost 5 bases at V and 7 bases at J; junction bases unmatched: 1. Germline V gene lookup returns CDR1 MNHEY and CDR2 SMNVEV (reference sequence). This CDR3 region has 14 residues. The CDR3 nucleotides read TGTGCCAGCAGTCGGGACAGGGGGAATTCACCCCTCCACTTT. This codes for CASSRDRGNSPLHF.

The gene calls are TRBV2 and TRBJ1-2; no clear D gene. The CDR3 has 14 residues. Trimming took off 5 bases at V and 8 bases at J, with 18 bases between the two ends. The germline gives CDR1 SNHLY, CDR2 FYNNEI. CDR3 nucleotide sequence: TGTGCCAGCAGTACAACGACCAGGAAAGGCGGCTACACCTTC. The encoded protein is CASSTTTRKGGYTF.

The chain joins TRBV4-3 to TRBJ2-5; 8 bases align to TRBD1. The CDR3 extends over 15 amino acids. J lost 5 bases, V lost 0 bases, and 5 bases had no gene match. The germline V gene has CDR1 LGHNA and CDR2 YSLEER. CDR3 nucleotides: TGCGCCAGCAGCCAAGATGGCAGGGGGCAGGAGACCCAGTACTTC. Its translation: CASSQDGRGQETQYF.

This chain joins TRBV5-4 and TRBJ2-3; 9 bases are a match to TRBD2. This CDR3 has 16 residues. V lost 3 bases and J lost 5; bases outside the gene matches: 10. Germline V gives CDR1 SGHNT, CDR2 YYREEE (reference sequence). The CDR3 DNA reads TGTGCCAGCAGCTCCGGCGGGGCGGGAGGGGGAGATACGCAGTATTTT. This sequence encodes CASSSGGAGGGDTQYF.